This TCR beta chain was sequenced for a study of cytomegalovirus exposure and HLA in healthy donors. Overall study: Findings of an earlier analysis included 90 million to 120 million unique TCR beta sequences from some 190 million T cells.

The CDR3 covers 15 residues. V shed 1 base and J shed 1 base, with 11 bases lying between them. The germline CDR1 and CDR2 sequences are MNHNS and SASEGT. Primers: 60 Vbeta forward and 13 Jbeta reverse. Clones were read by immunoSEQ multiplex PCR, and TCRdb kept only the in-frame ones, dropping some. The sample has under 45,000 clones, 80% seen once. The study's findings and limits: For TCR beta chains, V- and J-gene trimming was later linked to a missense DCLRE1C variant. Several of the most significant clusters appeared linked to common viral pathogens, based on a later analysis. Most observed TCR sequences were rare, whereas some public TCRs were detected in many donors.

Turning to this clone: Antigen: not known.

The material sequenced was PBMCs. The genes are TRBV6-1 and TRBJ2-7, with D possibly matching TRBD1 (6 bases). The receptor comes from a male donor in good health and CMV-seronegative. CDR3 in amino acids: CASSEGQAYSYEQYF. For the CDR3, the DNA is TGTGCCAGCAGTGAAGGACAGGCCTATTCCTACGAGCAGTACTTC.